The clone carrying this T cell receptor (beta chain) has ten or more counts. The antigen remains undetermined. This entry is derived from a study of T cells in Graves' hyperthyroidism and ophthalmopathy. The CDR3 runs to 14 residues. Germline-derived CDR1 and CDR2 are DFQATT and SNEGSKA (reference sequence). The germline V and J ends were trimmed by 0 bases and 6 bases, with 11 bases remaining between them. TCR beta CDR3 region amplification was performed from RNA transcripts. When the TCR CDR3 underwent first-round RT-PCR, the HTBI primer set was used. A single record per CDR3 protein comes from TCRdb applying MiXCR to the multiplex PCR reads. The sample carries about 400,000 distinct CDR3 sequences, approximately 14% recorded once. Broader study findings: Ophthalmopathy was separated from stable hyperthyroidism by a 13 V-J model.

Lactation, pregnancy, other autoimmune disease or uncontrolled infection led to exclusion of patients. The material sequenced was blood. The rearrangement links TRBV20-1 to TRBJ1-4; D might be TRBD1 (5 bases). This sequence originates from a woman younger than 35 with Graves' hyperthyroidism. The CDR3 bases are TGCAGTGCTAGAGATTACGGGACGTATGAAAAACTGTTTTTT. Protein: CSARDYGTYEKLFF.